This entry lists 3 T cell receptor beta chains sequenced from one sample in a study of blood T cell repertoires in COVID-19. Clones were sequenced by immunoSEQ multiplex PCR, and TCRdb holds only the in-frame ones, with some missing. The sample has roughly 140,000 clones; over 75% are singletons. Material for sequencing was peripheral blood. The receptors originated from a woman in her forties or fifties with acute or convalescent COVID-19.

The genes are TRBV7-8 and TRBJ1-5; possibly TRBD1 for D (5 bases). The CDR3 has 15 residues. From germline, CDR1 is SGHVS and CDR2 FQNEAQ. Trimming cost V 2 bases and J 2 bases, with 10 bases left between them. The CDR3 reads CASSLSGVGNQPQHF. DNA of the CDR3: TGTGCCAGCAGCTTATCGGGGGTTGGCAATCAGCCCCAGCATTTT.

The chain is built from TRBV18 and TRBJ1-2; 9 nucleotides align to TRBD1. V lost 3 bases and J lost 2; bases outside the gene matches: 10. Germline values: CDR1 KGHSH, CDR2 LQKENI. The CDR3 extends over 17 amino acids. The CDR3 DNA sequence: TGTGCCAGCTCACCCGTCCCGGGACAGGGATCAAACTATGGCTACACCTTC. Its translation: CASSPVPGQGSNYGYTF.

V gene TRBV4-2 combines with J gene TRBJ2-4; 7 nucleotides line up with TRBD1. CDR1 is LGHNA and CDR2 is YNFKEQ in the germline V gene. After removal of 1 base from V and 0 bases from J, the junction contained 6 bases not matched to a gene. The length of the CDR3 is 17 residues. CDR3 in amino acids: CASSQGSGTEAKNIQYF. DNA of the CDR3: TGTGCCAGCAGCCAAGGTAGTGGGACAGAAGCCAAAAACATTCAGTACTTC.